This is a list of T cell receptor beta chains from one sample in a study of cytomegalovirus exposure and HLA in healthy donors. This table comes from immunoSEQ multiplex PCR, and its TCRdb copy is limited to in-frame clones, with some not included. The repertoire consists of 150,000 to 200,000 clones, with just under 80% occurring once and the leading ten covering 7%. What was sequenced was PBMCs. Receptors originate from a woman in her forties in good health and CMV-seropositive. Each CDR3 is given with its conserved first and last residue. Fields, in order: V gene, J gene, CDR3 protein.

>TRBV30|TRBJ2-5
CAWSRGLIQETQYF
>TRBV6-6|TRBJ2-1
CASRDFSTDNEQFF
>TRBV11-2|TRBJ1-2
CASSLDRAGYGYTF
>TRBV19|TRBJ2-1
CASSIGQGDEQFF
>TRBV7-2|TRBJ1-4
CASSLAGRAEKLFF
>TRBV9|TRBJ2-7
CASSAYEQYF
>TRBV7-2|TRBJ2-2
CASSLRQMGRGNTGELFF
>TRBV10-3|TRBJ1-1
CAITPGLNTEAFF
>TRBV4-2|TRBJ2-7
CASSRQSGGDTNHYEQYF
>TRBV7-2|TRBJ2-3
CASSSGRTRGTDTQYF
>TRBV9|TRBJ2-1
CASSGTSGPYNEQFF
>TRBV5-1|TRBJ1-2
CASSLQGANYGYTF
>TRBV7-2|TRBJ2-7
CASSLGFGEGSYEQYF
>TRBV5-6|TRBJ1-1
CASSNRDRNLEAFF
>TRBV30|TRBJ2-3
CAWSGAGLQYF
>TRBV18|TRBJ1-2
CASSPSGGRGYTF
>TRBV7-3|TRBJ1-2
CASSLTAGGSYGYTF
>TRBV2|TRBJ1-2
CASSESRAAGYGYTF
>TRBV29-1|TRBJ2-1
CSAPAGSYNEQFF
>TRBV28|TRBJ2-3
CASRREDTQYF